One sample yielded the 13 T cell receptor beta chains listed below, sequenced in a study of cytomegalovirus exposure and HLA in healthy donors. PCR employed 60 Vbeta and 13 Jbeta primers. Sequencing used immunoSEQ multiplex PCR; TCRdb keeps in-frame clones, though not all of them. The sample carries 140,000 or so clones, approximately 80% recorded once. The specimen was PBMCs. The receptor set was obtained from a woman between 40 and 50 years old in good health and CMV-seropositive.

V gene TRBV5-4 combines with J gene TRBJ2-1; a weak D match, TRBD2 (5 bases). V shed 4 bases and J shed 0 bases, with 11 bases lying between them. Germline values: CDR1 SGHNT, CDR2 YYREEE (reference sequence). CDR3 length: 15 amino acids. The CDR3 DNA is TGTGCCAGCAGCGGCGGGCCGAGCTCCTACAATGAGCAGTTCTTC. It specifies CASSGGPSSYNEQFF.

The chain combines TRBV30 with TRBJ2-1; 10 positions agree with TRBD2. V was pared by 5 bases and J by 8 bases, with 12 bases of the junction left unmatched. Germline CDR1 GTSNPN, CDR2 SVGIG (reference sequence). The CDR3 consists of 15 residues. The chain's CDR3 is CAWQRGGPGGDEQFF. CDR3 coding DNA: TGTGCCTGGCAGCGGGGGGGCCCCGGGGGTGATGAGCAGTTCTTC.

The chain carries TRBV5-1 and TRBJ2-3; D perhaps matches TRBD1 (6 bases). Germline V gives CDR1 SGHRS, CDR2 YFSETQ. Trimming stripped 2 bases from V and 2 bases from J, with 12 bases between. The CDR3 consists of 15 residues. For the CDR3, the DNA is TGCGCCAGCAGCTTAGACAGGATCGACACAGATACGCAGTATTTT. It yields the protein CASSLDRIDTDTQYF.

The rearrangement uses TRBV7-9 and TRBJ2-5, with D possibly being TRBD1 (5 bases). The CDR3 has 14 amino acids. Germline CDR1 is SEHNR and CDR2 is FQNEAQ (reference sequence). V was trimmed by 4 bases and J by 3 bases, leaving 12 bases between them. The CDR3 loop reads CASSSKDREETQYF. CDR3 bases: TGTGCCAGCAGCTCAAAAGACAGAGAAGAGACCCAGTACTTC.

V gene TRBV6-5 combines with J gene TRBJ1-2, with 8 positions matching TRBD1. Germline V gene sequence: CDR1 MNHEY, CDR2 SVGAGI. This CDR3 spans 14 amino acids. V shed 7 bases, J shed 2 bases, and the junction held 6 bases outside the gene matches. In nucleotides, the CDR3 is TGTGCCAGCAAGGACAGGGTAGCGAACTATGGCTACACCTTC. Translated, it gives CASKDRVANYGYTF.

V usage is TRBV28 and J usage is TRBJ1-2; TRBD1 aligns across 8 bases. The trim removed 6 bases at V and 8 bases at J, leaving 5 bases unmatched. The CDR3 is 12 amino acids. CDR1 and CDR2 from the germline V gene are MDHEN and SYDVKM. CDR3 loop: CASRAGGRGYTF. The CDR3 DNA is TGTGCCAGCAGGGCAGGGGGCAGGGGCTACACCTTC.

This clone was picked up a small number of times. This chain uses TRBV6-1 with TRBJ2-5, with D possibly being TRBD2 (6 bases). Germline CDR1 and CDR2: MNHNS and SASEGT. The CDR3 runs to 15 residues. Trimming removed 2 bases from V and 2 bases from J, with 12 bases in between. The CDR3 nucleotides are TGTGCCAGCAGTGAACTGGTGGGGACTCAAGAGACCCAGTACTTC. Translated, it gives CASSELVGTQETQYF.

V is TRBV7-8 and J is TRBJ2-2; D is unclear. The CDR3 runs to 16 residues. The V end was cut by 6 bases, the J end by 0 bases, with 14 bases between. Germline V gene data show CDR1 as SGHVS and CDR2 as FQNEAQ. The CDR3 reads CASRPLWSTNTGELFF. The CDR3 DNA reads TGTGCCAGCAGACCATTATGGAGCACGAACACCGGGGAGCTGTTTTTT. The entire variable domain, with the rest obtained from reference TRBV7-8 and TRBJ2-2, is as follows: GAGVSQSPRYKVAKRGQDVALRCDPISGHVSLFWYQQALGQGPEFLTYFQNEAQLDKSGLPSDRFFAERPEGSVSTLKIQRTQQEDSAVYLCASRPLWSTNTGELFFGEGSRLTVL.

The chain's CDR3 is CASRTGTRQNEQFF. CDR3 sequence (DNA): TGTGCCAGCAGGACCGGGACTAGGCAGAATGAGCAGTTCTTC. The rearrangement joins TRBV5-8 to TRBJ2-1; 8 nucleotides line up with TRBD2. V trimming: 5 bases; J trimming: 7 bases; junction bases outside the gene matches: 8. Germline loops: CDR1 SGHTS, CDR2 YDEGEE. This CDR3 comprises 14 residues. Together with reference TRBV5-8 and TRBJ2-1, the CDR3 gives the full variable domain: EAGVTQSPTHLIKTRGQQATLRCSPISGHTSVYWYQQALGLGLQFLLWYDEGEERNRGNFPPRFSGRQFPNYSSELNVNALELEDSALYLCASRTGTRQNEQFFGPGTRLTVL.

This clone was counted a few times. The V gene is TRBV10-2, the J gene TRBJ2-5, with 13 bases fitting TRBD2. The CDR3 is made up of 15 amino acids. Germline CDR1 is WSHSY and CDR2 is SAAADI. J lost 4 bases, V lost 3 bases, and 2 bases had no gene match. The CDR3 region has the DNA TGCGCCAGCAGTGAACTAGCGGGGGGGCGAGAGACCCAGTACTTC. Translating gives CASSELAGGRETQYF.

The V and J genes are TRBV10-1 and TRBJ2-3, with TRBD2 identical over 11 bases. J was trimmed by 5 bases and V by 4 bases; bases with no gene match: 8. Germline values: CDR1 WNHNN, CDR2 SYGVQD (reference sequence). CDR3 size: 16 residues. The DNA for the CDR3 is TGCGCCAGCAGTGTAACGACTAGCGGGGCGGTAGATACGCAGTATTTT. Residues: CASSVTTSGAVDTQYF.

The chain carries TRBV5-1 and TRBJ2-1; 14 bases are a match to TRBD2. After removal of 3 bases from V and 6 bases from J, the junction contained 2 bases not matched to a gene. Germline CDR1 and CDR2: SGHRS and YFSETQ. CDR3 size: 15 residues. The CDR3 DNA is TGCGCCAGCAGCTCCGGGACTAGCGGGAGCAATGAGCAGTTCTTC. Translation gives CASSSGTSGSNEQFF.

This clone occurred once. One end of the junction is discordant with germline, which a read error may explain. The chain links TRBV7-9 to TRBJ2-6; the match to TRBD1 covers 8 bases. There are 17 residues in the CDR3. Germline CDR1 SEHNR, CDR2 FQNEAQ (reference sequence). The CDR3 sequence is CSSSPTGAHSGANVLTF. CDR3 DNA sequence: TGTTCCAGCAGCCCGACAGGGGCGCATTCTGGGGCCAACGTCCTGACTTTC.